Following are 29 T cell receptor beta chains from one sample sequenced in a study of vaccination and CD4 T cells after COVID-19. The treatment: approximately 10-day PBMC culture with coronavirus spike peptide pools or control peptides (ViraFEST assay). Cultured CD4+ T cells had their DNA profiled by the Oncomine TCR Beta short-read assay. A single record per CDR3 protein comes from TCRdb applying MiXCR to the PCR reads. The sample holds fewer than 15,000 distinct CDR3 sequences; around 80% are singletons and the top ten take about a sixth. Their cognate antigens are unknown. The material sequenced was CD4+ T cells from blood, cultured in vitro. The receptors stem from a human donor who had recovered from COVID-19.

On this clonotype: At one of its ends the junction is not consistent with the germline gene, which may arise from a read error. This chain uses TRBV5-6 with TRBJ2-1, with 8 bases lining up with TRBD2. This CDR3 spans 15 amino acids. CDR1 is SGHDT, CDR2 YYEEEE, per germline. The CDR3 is CTSSLVYSGSNEQFF. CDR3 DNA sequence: TGTACCAGCAGCTTGGTGTACAGCGGGAGCAATGAGCAGTTCTTC.

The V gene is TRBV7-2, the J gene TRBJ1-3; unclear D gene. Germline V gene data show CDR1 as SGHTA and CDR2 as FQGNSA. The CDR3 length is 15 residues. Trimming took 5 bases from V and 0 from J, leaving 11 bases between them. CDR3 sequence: CASSPSTTSGNTIYF. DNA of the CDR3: TGTGCCAGCAGCCCCAGCACCACCTCTGGAAACACCATATATTTT.

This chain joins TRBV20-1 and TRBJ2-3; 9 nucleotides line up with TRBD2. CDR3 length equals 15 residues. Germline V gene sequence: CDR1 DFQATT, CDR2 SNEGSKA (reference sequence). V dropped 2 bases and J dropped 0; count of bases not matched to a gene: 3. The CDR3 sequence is CSARPSGTSTDTQYF. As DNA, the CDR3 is TGCAGTGCTAGACCTAGCGGGACTAGCACAGATACGCAGTATTTT.

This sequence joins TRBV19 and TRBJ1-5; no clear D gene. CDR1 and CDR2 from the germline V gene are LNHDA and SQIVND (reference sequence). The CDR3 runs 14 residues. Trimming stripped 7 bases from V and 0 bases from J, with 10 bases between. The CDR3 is CASMAEPSNQPQHF. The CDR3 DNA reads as TGTGCCAGTATGGCAGAGCCTAGCAATCAGCCCCAGCATTTT.

Written as DNA, the CDR3 is TGTGCCAGCAGCCCGCCGACGGGCAATCAGCCCCAGCATTTT. Encoded protein: CASSPPTGNQPQHF. The V gene is TRBV7-2, the J gene TRBJ1-5; D remains unclear. V was pared by 5 bases and J by 2 bases, with 10 bases between. From germline, CDR1 is SGHTA and CDR2 FQGNSA. This CDR3 spans 14 amino acids.

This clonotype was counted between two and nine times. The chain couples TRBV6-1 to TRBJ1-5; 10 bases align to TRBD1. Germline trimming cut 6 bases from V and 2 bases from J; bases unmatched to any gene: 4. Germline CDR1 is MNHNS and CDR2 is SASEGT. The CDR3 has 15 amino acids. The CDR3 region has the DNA TGTGCCAGCAGACCCGGGACAGGGGGCAATCAGCCCCAGCATTTT. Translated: CASRPGTGGNQPQHF.

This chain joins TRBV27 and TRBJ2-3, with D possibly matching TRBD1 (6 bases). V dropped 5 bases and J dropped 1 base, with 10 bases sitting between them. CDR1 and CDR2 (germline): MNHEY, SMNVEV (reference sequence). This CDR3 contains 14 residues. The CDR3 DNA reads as TGTGCCAGCAGTACCCAGGGGCGCACAGATACGCAGTATTTT. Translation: CASSTQGRTDTQYF.

CDR3 coding DNA: TGTGCCAGCAGCTTCGGGACAGCCCAGGGGGATGGCTACACCTTC. Protein: CASSFGTAQGDGYTF. The chain joins TRBV7-2 to TRBJ1-2; 7 bases are shared with TRBD1. Germline trimming cut 3 bases from V and 6 bases from J; bases unmatched to any gene: 10. This CDR3 contains 15 residues. Germline V CDR1 and CDR2: SGHTA, FQGNSA. The full variable domain, with the rest looked up from reference TRBV7-2 and TRBJ1-2, is GAGVSQSPSNKVTEKGKDVELRCDPISGHTALYWYRQSLGQGLEFLIYFQGNSAPDKSGLPSDRFSAERTGGSVSTLTIQRTQQEDSAVYLCASSFGTAQGDGYTFGSGTRLTVV.

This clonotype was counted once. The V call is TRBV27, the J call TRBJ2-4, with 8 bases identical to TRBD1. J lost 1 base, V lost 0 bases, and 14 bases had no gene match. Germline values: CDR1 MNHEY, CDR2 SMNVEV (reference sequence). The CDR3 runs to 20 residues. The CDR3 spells CASSLSVQGGRRGAKNIQYF. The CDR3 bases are TGTGCCAGCAGTTTATCGGTACAGGGGGGACGGAGGGGGGCCAAAAACATTCAGTACTTC.

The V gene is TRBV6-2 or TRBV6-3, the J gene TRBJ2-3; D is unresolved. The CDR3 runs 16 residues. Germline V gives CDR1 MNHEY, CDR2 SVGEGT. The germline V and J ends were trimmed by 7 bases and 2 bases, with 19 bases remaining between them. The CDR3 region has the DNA TGTGCCAGCACTTCCCGACTCCTACCCCCCACAGATACGCAGTATTTT. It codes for CASTSRLLPPTDTQYF.

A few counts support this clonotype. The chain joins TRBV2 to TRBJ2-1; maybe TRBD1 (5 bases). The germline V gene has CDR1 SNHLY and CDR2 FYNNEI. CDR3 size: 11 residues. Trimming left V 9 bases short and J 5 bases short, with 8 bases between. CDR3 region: CARRQHNEQFF. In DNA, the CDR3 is TGTGCCAGGAGACAGCACAATGAGCAGTTCTTC.

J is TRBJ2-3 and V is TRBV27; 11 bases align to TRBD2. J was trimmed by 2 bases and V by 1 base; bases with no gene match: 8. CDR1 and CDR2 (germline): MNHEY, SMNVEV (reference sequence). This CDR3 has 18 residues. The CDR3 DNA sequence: TGTGCCAGCAGTTTATGGGGGACTAGCGGTTTAAACACAGATACGCAGTATTTT. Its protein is CASSLWGTSGLNTDTQYF.

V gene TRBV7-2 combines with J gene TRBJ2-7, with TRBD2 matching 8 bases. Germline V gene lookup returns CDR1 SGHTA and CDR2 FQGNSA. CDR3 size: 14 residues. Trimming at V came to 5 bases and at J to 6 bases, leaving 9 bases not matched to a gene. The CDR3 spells CASSPRTSMAEQYF. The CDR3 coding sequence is TGTGCCAGCAGCCCTAGGACTAGCATGGCCGAGCAGTACTTC.

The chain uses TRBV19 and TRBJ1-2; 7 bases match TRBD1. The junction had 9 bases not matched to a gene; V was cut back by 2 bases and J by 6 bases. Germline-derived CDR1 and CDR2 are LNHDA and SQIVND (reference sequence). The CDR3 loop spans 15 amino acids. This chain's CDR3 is CASSITQGTEHGYTF. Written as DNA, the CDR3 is TGTGCCAGTAGTATAACACAGGGGACGGAGCATGGCTACACCTTC.

As DNA, the CDR3 is TGTGCCAGCAGCCTCCGATTCAATCCTGGGTACGAGCAGTACTTC. The encoded protein is CASSLRFNPGYEQYF. The chain carries TRBV11-2 and TRBJ2-7, with D unclear. The CDR3 runs 15 residues. Germline CDR1 is SGHAT and CDR2 is FQNNGV. Trimming left V 5 bases short and J 4 bases short, with 18 bases between.

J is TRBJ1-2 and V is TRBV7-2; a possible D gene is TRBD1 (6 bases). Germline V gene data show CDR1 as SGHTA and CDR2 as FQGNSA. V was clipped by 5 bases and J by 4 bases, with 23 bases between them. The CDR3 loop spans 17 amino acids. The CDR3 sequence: CASSPFPGHTNTYGYTF. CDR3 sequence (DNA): TGTGCCAGCAGCCCATTCCCGGGACACACTAATACCTATGGCTACACCTTC.

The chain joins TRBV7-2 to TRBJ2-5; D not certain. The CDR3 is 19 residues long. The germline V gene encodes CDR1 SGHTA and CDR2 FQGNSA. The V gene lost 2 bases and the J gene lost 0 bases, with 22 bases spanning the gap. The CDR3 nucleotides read TGTGCCAGCAGCTTACGCATTACTAACACGTATACGTACCAAGAGACCCAGTACTTC. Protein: CASSLRITNTYTYQETQYF.

The DNA of the CDR3 is TGTGCCAGCAGTTACTCGGAGGGATCTGGAAACACCATATATTTT. Its translation is CASSYSEGSGNTIYF. This sequence joins TRBV6-5 and TRBJ1-3; no clear D. The germline V gene has CDR1 MNHEY and CDR2 SVGAGI. V was cut by 0 bases and J by 1 base, with 7 bases left in between. CDR3 length: 15 amino acids.

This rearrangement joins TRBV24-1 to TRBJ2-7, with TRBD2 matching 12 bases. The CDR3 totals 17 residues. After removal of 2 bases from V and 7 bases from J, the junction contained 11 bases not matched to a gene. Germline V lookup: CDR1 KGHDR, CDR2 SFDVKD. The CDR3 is CATSDSKRLAGVEEQYF. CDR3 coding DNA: TGTGCCACCAGTGATTCCAAACGACTAGCGGGAGTGGAAGAGCAGTACTTC.

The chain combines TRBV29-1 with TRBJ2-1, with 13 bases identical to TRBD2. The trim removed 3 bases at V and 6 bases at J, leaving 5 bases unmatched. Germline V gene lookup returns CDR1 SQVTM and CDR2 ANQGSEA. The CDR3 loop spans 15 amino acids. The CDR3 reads CSVELLAGGGNEQFF. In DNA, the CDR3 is TGCAGCGTTGAGCTACTAGCGGGAGGGGGCAATGAGCAGTTCTTC.

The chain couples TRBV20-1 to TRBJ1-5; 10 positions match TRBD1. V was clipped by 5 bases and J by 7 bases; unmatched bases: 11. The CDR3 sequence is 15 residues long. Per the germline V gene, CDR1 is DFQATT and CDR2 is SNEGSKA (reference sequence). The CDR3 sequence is CSASRGQGSRQPQHF. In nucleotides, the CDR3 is TGCAGTGCTTCGCGGGGACAGGGGTCGCGCCAGCCCCAGCATTTT.

CDR3 loop: CSEGATDTQYF. Here the CDR3 DNA reads TGCAGCGAGGGGGCCACAGATACGCAGTATTTT. The chain links TRBV20-1 to TRBJ2-3, with 7 bases identical to TRBD1. CDR1 and CDR2 (germline): DFQATT, SNEGSKA (reference sequence). The CDR3 totals 11 residues.

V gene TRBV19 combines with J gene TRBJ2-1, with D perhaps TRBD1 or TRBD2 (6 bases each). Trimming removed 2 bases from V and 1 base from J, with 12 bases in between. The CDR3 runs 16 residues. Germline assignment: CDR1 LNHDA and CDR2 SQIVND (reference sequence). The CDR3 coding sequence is TGTGCCAGTAGTATAAGGGGCGGGACATCCTACAATGAGCAGTTCTTC. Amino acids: CASSIRGGTSYNEQFF.

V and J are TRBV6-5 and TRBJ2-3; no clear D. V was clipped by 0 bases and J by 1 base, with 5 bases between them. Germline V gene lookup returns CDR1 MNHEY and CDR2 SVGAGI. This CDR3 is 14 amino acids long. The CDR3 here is CASSYSSGTDTQYF. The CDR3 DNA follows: TGTGCCAGCAGTTACTCGAGTGGCACAGATACGCAGTATTTT.

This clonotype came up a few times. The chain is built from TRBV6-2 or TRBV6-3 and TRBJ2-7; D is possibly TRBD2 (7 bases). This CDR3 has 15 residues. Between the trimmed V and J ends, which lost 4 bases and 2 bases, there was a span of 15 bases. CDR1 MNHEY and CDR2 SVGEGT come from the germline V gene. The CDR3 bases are TGTGCCAGCAGTTCCTCGGGGGGCGGAACCTACGAGCAGTACTTC. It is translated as CASSSSGGGTYEQYF.

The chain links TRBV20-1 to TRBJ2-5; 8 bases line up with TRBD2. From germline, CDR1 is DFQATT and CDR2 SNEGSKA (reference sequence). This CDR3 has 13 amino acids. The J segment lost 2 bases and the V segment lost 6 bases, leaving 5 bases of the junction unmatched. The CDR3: CSAVSGKQETQYF. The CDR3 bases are TGCAGTGCAGTTAGCGGGAAACAAGAGACCCAGTACTTC.

The CDR3 here is CSAVDITANYGYTF. CDR3 bases: TGCAGTGCTGTGGACATCACGGCTAACTATGGCTACACCTTC. This chain connects TRBV20-1 to TRBJ1-2; maybe TRBD1 (5 bases). Trimming stripped 5 bases from V and 0 bases from J, with 13 bases between. Germline-derived CDR1 and CDR2 are DFQATT and SNEGSKA (reference sequence). The CDR3 has 14 amino acids.

CDR3 in amino acids: CASSPRQGGVNQPQHF. CDR3 nucleotide sequence: TGTGCCAGCTCACCTCGACAGGGAGGCGTCAATCAGCCCCAGCATTTT. The chain links TRBV18 to TRBJ1-5; 7 positions match TRBD1. The CDR3 spans 16 residues. Trimming removed 3 bases from V and 3 bases from J; junction bases left unmatched: 8. Germline V gives CDR1 KGHSH, CDR2 LQKENI.

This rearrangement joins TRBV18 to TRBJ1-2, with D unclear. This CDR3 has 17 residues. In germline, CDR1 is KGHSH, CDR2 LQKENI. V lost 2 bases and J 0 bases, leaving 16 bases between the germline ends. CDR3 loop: CASSPAVYRGSNYGYTF. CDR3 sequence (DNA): TGTGCCAGCTCACCAGCGGTATATCGGGGTTCTAACTATGGCTACACCTTC.